These 22 T cell receptor beta chains share one sample of origin, sequenced in a study of blood T cell repertoires in COVID-19. The assay was immunoSEQ multiplex PCR, and TCRdb's table has in-frame clones only and misses some. The sample consists of 240,000 or so clones, roughly four fifths of them appearing once. Sample: peripheral blood. The receptors were gathered from a woman over 75 with acute or convalescent COVID-19.

The chain couples TRBV6-5 to TRBJ1-1; 7 bases match TRBD1. Germline V CDR1 and CDR2: MNHEY, SVGAGI. The CDR3 length is 15 residues. V dropped 6 bases and J dropped 2; count of bases not matched to a gene: 9. CDR3 protein: CASSSGRGPNTEAFF. The CDR3, as DNA: TGTGCCAGCAGCAGCGGAAGGGGGCCCAACACTGAAGCTTTCTTT.

The chain combines TRBV7-9 with TRBJ2-3; 7 bases align to TRBD1. Trimming cost V 1 base and J 0 bases; bases outside gene matches: 4. The length of the CDR3 is 16 residues. Germline CDR1 SEHNR, CDR2 FQNEAQ (reference sequence). CDR3 loop: CASSLVGRGSTDTQYF. CDR3 sequence (DNA): TGTGCCAGCAGCTTAGTTGGCAGGGGGAGCACAGATACGCAGTATTTT.

The chain carries TRBV27 and TRBJ1-5; TRBD1 might be the D (5 bases). The V end was cut by 6 bases, the J end by 5 bases, with 17 bases between. The germline V gene encodes CDR1 MNHEY and CDR2 SMNVEV (reference sequence). The CDR3 runs 15 residues. Written as DNA, the CDR3 is TGTGCCAGCAGCAGAATACCGGGGGGTGATCAGCCCCAGCATTTT. The encoded protein is CASSRIPGGDQPQHF.

CDR3 loop: CASSLVTGNTEAFF. The CDR3 nucleotides are TGTGCCAGCAGCTTAGTAACCGGGAACACTGAAGCTTTCTTT. The rearrangement joins TRBV7-2 to TRBJ1-1; D remains ambiguous. The CDR3 runs 14 residues. Trimming took off 1 base at V and 1 base at J, with 7 bases between the two ends. CDR1 and CDR2 from the germline V gene are SGHTA and FQGNSA.

This chain uses TRBV2 with TRBJ2-7; 12 nucleotides line up with TRBD1. Germline V gene data show CDR1 as SNHLY and CDR2 as FYNNEI. Trimming removed 7 bases from V and 4 bases from J; junction bases left unmatched: 8. The CDR3 runs 15 residues. The CDR3, as DNA: TGTGCCAGCAAGTACTTGGGACAGGGGGCTTACGAGCAGTACTTC. Translating it yields CASKYLGQGAYEQYF.

CDR3 bases: TGCAGTGCTAGTCTAGCGGGGTACGAGCAGTACTTC. Translating gives CSASLAGYEQYF. V gene TRBV20-1 combines with J gene TRBJ2-7; 9 bases are a match to TRBD2. The V segment lost 3 bases and the J segment 4 bases; nucleotides outside the gene matches: 1. Germline V CDR1 and CDR2: DFQATT, SNEGSKA (reference sequence). This CDR3 has 12 amino acids.

V is TRBV2 and J is TRBJ1-5, with 8 bases that match TRBD1. Trimming at V came to 7 bases and at J to 3 bases, leaving 5 bases not matched to a gene. The CDR3 covers 14 residues. The germline CDR1 and CDR2 sequences are SNHLY and FYNNEI. The CDR3, as DNA: TGTGCCAGCACCAGACAGGGGTCCAATCAGCCCCAGCATTTT. Encoded protein: CASTRQGSNQPQHF.

The rearrangement links TRBV2 to TRBJ2-2; 10 bases fit TRBD1. The CDR3 has 15 amino acids. J was trimmed by 2 bases and V by 6 bases; bases with no gene match: 3. CDR1 is SNHLY, CDR2 FYNNEI, per germline. This CDR3 reads CASRGTGVNTGELFF. CDR3 DNA: TGTGCCAGCAGGGGGACAGGGGTCAACACCGGGGAGCTGTTTTTT.

This chain links TRBV4-3 with TRBJ2-2; tentatively, D is TRBD1 (5 bases). Germline assignment: CDR1 LGHNA and CDR2 YSLEER. V lost 0 bases and J 3 bases, leaving 17 bases between the germline ends. CDR3 length equals 18 residues. CDR3 amino acids: CASSQDAGPKMHTGELFF. CDR3 bases: TGCGCCAGCAGCCAAGATGCAGGGCCCAAGATGCACACCGGGGAGCTGTTTTTT.

V and J are TRBV28 and TRBJ1-6, with a tentative D call TRBD1 (6 bases). The CDR3 consists of 14 residues. Trimming removed 7 bases from V and 13 bases from J, with 20 bases in between. Germline V CDR1 and CDR2: MDHEN, SYDVKM. The CDR3 loop is CASTLPGQSRPLHF. The CDR3 coding sequence is TGTGCCAGCACCCTACCTGGACAGTCTAGGCCCCTCCACTTT.

This sequence joins TRBV6-5 and TRBJ1-1; 9 bases map to TRBD1. CDR1 is MNHEY, CDR2 SVGAGI, per germline. V shed 7 bases and J 4 bases; nucleotides not matched to a gene: 10. The CDR3 runs 15 residues. CDR3 nucleotides: TGTGCCAGCACTATATCACCGGGACAGGGCACTGAAGCTTTCTTT. The encoded protein is CASTISPGQGTEAFF.

The chain carries TRBV4-3 and TRBJ2-4; 10 positions match TRBD1. The CDR3 contains 19 residues. Germline trimming cut 3 bases from V and 2 bases from J; bases unmatched to any gene: 13. Germline CDR1 is LGHNA and CDR2 is YSLEER. This CDR3 is CASSQETGGAKGTKNIQYF. The CDR3 nucleotides are TGCGCCAGCAGCCAGGAGACAGGGGGCGCTAAAGGGACCAAAAACATTCAGTACTTC.

This sequence joins TRBV4-3 and TRBJ1-1; 9 positions agree with TRBD1. CDR3 length: 14 residues. The V gene end was trimmed by 4 bases and the J gene end by 5 bases; junction bases not matched to a gene: 5. CDR1 and CDR2 (germline): LGHNA, YSLEER. Here the CDR3 reads CASSRNRGQTEAFF. CDR3 DNA: TGCGCCAGCAGCCGGAACAGGGGGCAGACTGAAGCTTTCTTT.

The chain has TRBV23-1 and TRBJ1-2, with D unclear. TRBV23-1 is placed among ORFs of uncertain function. Deletions cut 7 bases from V and 4 bases from J, with 16 bases between. The CDR3 is 14 amino acids. CDR3 sequence: CASTFCTGSYGYTF. The CDR3 DNA is TGCGCCAGCACCTTCTGCACGGGGAGCTATGGCTACACCTTC.

The chain has TRBV2 and TRBJ2-7, with TRBD2 matching 8 bases. Trimming took 8 bases from V and 7 from J; bases not matched to a gene: 7. The CDR3 sequence is 12 residues long. Germline V gene lookup returns CDR1 SNHLY and CDR2 FYNNEI. This CDR3 reads CASGAGAGEQYF. CDR3 coding DNA: TGTGCCAGCGGAGCGGGAGCGGGGGAGCAGTACTTC.

The rearrangement uses TRBV6-4 and TRBJ2-1; 10 nucleotides match TRBD2. The germline CDR1 and CDR2 sequences are MRHNA and SNTAGT. J gave up 8 bases and V 2 bases, and 6 bases lay outside the gene matches. The CDR3 has 15 amino acids. CDR3 DNA sequence: TGTGCCAGCAGTGACCTTCTAGCGGGAGCCGATGAGCAGTTCTTC. Its protein is CASSDLLAGADEQFF.

The chain couples TRBV5-1 to TRBJ1-2, with TRBD1 identical over 7 bases. Unmatched junction bases numbered 4, after V lost 4 bases and J lost 4 bases. Germline CDR1 and CDR2: SGHRS and YFSETQ. The CDR3 loop spans 13 amino acids. In nucleotides, the CDR3 is TGCGCCAGCAGCGTCCGGGACAGCTATGGCTACACCTTC. As protein: CASSVRDSYGYTF.

The chain joins TRBV5-4 to TRBJ2-1; 11 positions match TRBD2. The junction had 9 bases not matched to a gene; V was cut back by 1 base and J by 6 bases. CDR1 and CDR2 (germline): SGHNT, YYREEE (reference sequence). The CDR3 sequence is 17 residues long. CDR3 nucleotide sequence: TGTGCCAGCAGCTTGCTTGGTAGCGGGAGGGGTGGCAATGAGCAGTTCTTC. Translated: CASSLLGSGRGGNEQFF.

The chain joins TRBV11-2 to TRBJ2-7, with D possibly TRBD1 on 5 matching bases. Germline-derived CDR1 and CDR2 are SGHAT and FQNNGV. The CDR3 runs 14 residues. Trimming pared 5 bases from V and 6 bases from J, leaving 17 bases between. The CDR3 is CASSPAGLGLEQYF. The CDR3, as DNA: TGTGCCAGCAGCCCTGCAGGGCTGGGGCTCGAGCAGTACTTC. Complete variable domain (other parts from reference TRBV11-2 and TRBJ2-7): EAGVAQSPRYKIIEKRQSVAFWCNPISGHATLYWYQQILGQGPKLLIQFQNNGVVDDSQLPKDRFSAERLKGVDSTLKIQPAKLEDSAVYLCASSPAGLGLEQYFGPGTRLTVT.

This clone was found once. The chain's CDR3 is CASSLTRPGEQFF. The CDR3 nucleotides are TGTGCCAGCAGCTTGACCCGACCAGGTGAGCAGTTCTTC. The chain combines TRBV7-3 with TRBJ2-1; no clear D gene. The V and J ends lost 3 bases and 9 bases respectively, with 12 bases between them. Germline V lookup: CDR1 SGHTA, CDR2 FQGTGA. CDR3 length: 13 amino acids.

There are a few counts of this clone. V is TRBV10-3 and J is TRBJ1-6, with 9 bases aligning to TRBD1. CDR3 length: 15 residues. Germline CDR1 is ENHRY and CDR2 is SYGVKD. The trim removed 5 bases at V and 7 bases at J, leaving 6 bases unmatched. CDR3 residues: CAISLTGGQNSPLHF. The CDR3 DNA reads as TGTGCCATCAGTCTGACAGGGGGTCAGAATTCACCCCTCCACTTT.

The V and J genes are TRBV3-1 (or the pseudogene TRBV3-2) and TRBJ1-1; D is unclear. Germline CDR1 LGHDT, CDR2 YNNKEL (reference sequence). The CDR3 has 13 residues. V gave up 0 bases and J gave up 9 bases, with 11 bases separating them. Here the CDR3 reads CASSQDATFKAFF. The CDR3 DNA reads TGTGCCAGCAGCCAAGATGCCACATTTAAAGCTTTCTTT.